This TCR beta chain is drawn from a study of cytomegalovirus exposure and HLA in healthy donors. TCRdb's copy holds only in-frame clones and misses some; the assay was immunoSEQ multiplex PCR. Of around 300,000 clones in the sample, 65% to 90% were seen once. Donors were drawn from the approximately 110-subject validation cohort, separate from the roughly 700-subject first cohort. CDR3 size: 13 residues. Looked up from germline, CDR1 is SGHRS and CDR2 is YFSETQ. Trimming left V 5 bases short and J 4 bases short, with 10 bases between. The receptor was derived from a woman between 18 and 29 years old in good health and CMV-seronegative. Sequenced: PBMCs. The chain combines TRBV5-1 with TRBJ2-1, with D unresolved. The CDR3 DNA follows: TGCGCCAGCAGGGTTTTTAGTTACAATGAGCAGTTCTTC. Its translation is CASRVFSYNEQFF.